This note documents a single T cell receptor beta chain sequence. The antigen is unknown. The data were taken from a study of beta chain features in type 1 diabetes. Overall study context: Sorted cells from all samples, numbering 107,917,701, were examined.

Points from the study as a whole: Patients showed naive, central memory and Treg TCRB repertoires that appeared more similar than those of healthy donors. Researchers report that Type 1 diabetes patients had moderately but significantly shorter TCRB CDR3s across all four CD4+ subsets.

Expressed TCRB transcripts got sequenced, as all isolated RNA was reverse transcribed. The average read count of naive, central memory and regulatory T cell samples was 3 million to 4 million. Profiled with immunoSEQ multiplex PCR; TCRdb holds only in-frame clones, not every one. The sample contains almost 350,000 clones, around 8.5% of which appear only once. The CDR3 spans 17 residues. The germline V gene encodes CDR1 SGHRS and CDR2 YFSETQ. J was trimmed by 0 bases and V by 4 bases; bases with no gene match: 10. Cell sorting via CD45RO/CCR7/CD25/CD127/CD95/CD27 was performed to obtain CD4+ naive, central memory, regulatory and stem cell-like memory cells.

This TCR came from a man younger than 40 with type 1 diabetes. Sequenced input: central memory CD4+ T cells from blood. This chain uses TRBV5-1 with TRBJ1-1; 9 bases agree with TRBD1. CDR3 in amino acids: CASSASPGQGVNTEAFF. The CDR3 coding sequence is TGCGCCAGCAGCGCGTCTCCGGGACAGGGAGTGAACACTGAAGCTTTCTTT.